This paragraph reports one TCR beta chain. The data were obtained in a study of T cells in Graves' hyperthyroidism and ophthalmopathy. Stable hyperthyroidism: no ophthalmopathy progression over 18 months of follow-up. The hyperthyroidism patients had all been newly diagnosed, and their disease duration was under 2 months. Their ages ranged from 18 to 65 years. This CDR3 is 17 amino acids long. The germline V gene has CDR1 MNHEY and CDR2 SMNVEV (reference sequence). V lost 1 base and J 3 bases, leaving 18 bases between the germline ends. RNA transcripts gave rise to amplified TCR beta CDR3 regions. Carried out on the TCR CDR3, a first-round RT-PCR used the HTBI primer set. TCRdb redid the calling of the multiplex PCR reads with MiXCR, one entry per CDR3 protein. The sample records about 710,000 distinct CDR3 sequences, about 17% being singletons.

The chain couples TRBV27 to TRBJ2-5; the D call may be TRBD1 or TRBD2 (5 bases each). The TCR comes from a man between 18 and 35 years old with Graves' hyperthyroidism. Sequenced: blood. This chain's CDR3 is CASSLLSGELGEETQYF. CDR3 nucleotides: TGTGCCAGCAGTTTATTGTCTGGGGAGTTGGGGGAAGAGACCCAGTACTTC.